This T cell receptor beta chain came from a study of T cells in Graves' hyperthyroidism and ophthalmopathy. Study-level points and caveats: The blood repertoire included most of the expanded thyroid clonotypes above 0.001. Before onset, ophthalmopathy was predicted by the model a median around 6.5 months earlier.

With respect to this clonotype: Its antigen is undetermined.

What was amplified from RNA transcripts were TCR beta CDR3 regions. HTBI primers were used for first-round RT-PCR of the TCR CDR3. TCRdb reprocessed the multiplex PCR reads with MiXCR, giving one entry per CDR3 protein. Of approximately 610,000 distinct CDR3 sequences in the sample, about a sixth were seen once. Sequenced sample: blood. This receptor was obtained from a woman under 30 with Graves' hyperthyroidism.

CDR3 sequence reads: CASSAGRVSEQYF. CDR3 nucleotide sequence: TGTGCCAGCAGTGCAGGCAGGGTGTCCGAGCAGTACTTC. The V and J genes are TRBV2 and TRBJ2-7; tentative D call: TRBD1 (5 bases). Germline CDR1 is SNHLY and CDR2 is FYNNEI. The germline V and J ends were trimmed by 4 bases and 6 bases, with 13 bases remaining between them. The CDR3 totals 13 residues.